The 17 T cell receptor beta chains below were found in one sample sequenced in a study of OX40 agonist ivuxolimab in advanced cancers. Libraries were prepared by immunoSEQ multiplex PCR; TCRdb keeps only in-frame clonotypes and omits some of them. The sample lists 65,000 to 100,000 clones, about 90% occurring once. The starting material was CD4+ or CD8+ T cells sorted from blood, obtained in a trial of the OX40 agonist ivuxolimab. These receptors all stem from an adult with an advanced solid tumor such as melanoma, head and neck, liver or kidney cancer.

This sequence joins TRBV20-1 and TRBJ2-7, with D maybe TRBD2 (5 bases). The CDR3 covers 11 residues. The V gene lost 3 bases and the J gene lost 7 bases, with 10 bases spanning the gap. CDR1 DFQATT and CDR2 SNEGSKA come from the germline V gene (reference sequence). The DNA of the CDR3 is TGCAGTGCTAGCCGGGCGGGTGAGCAGTACTTC. It specifies CSASRAGEQYF.

This chain links TRBV6-5 with TRBJ1-2, with D unresolved. Germline V lookup: CDR1 MNHEY, CDR2 SVGAGI. Trimming shortened V by 6 bases and J by 7 bases, and 12 bases separated the two germline ends. CDR3 length equals 12 residues. DNA of the CDR3: TGTGCCAGCAGCCAGAGACTTGGTGGCTACACCTTC. It codes for CASSQRLGGYTF.

The table lists this clone with a few counts. The rearrangement joins TRBV30 to TRBJ1-1, with 8 bases that match TRBD1. CDR3 length: 13 amino acids. V trimming: 4 bases; J trimming: 8 bases; junction bases outside the gene matches: 9. Germline CDR1 GTSNPN, CDR2 SVGIG (reference sequence). The CDR3 region has the DNA TGTGCCTGGACGAACTCAGGGACAGGAGAAGCTTTCTTT. Translation gives CAWTNSGTGEAFF.

The chain joins TRBV13 to TRBJ2-1, with D possibly being TRBD1 (6 bases). From germline, CDR1 is PRHDT and CDR2 FYEKMQ (reference sequence). Trimming removed 5 bases from V and 6 bases from J, with 14 bases in between. This CDR3 has 14 amino acids. For the CDR3, the DNA is TGTGCCAGCAGCCGACAGGCAGATTTCAATGAGCAGTTCTTC. Its protein is CASSRQADFNEQFF.

J is TRBJ2-2 and V is TRBV6-5, with D perhaps matching TRBD1 (7 bases). This CDR3 contains 14 residues. Per the germline V gene, CDR1 is MNHEY and CDR2 is SVGAGI. V was shortened by 8 bases and J by 1 base, with 11 bases between the two germline ends. CDR3 in DNA: TGTGCCAGCTGGAGGGGGCTGAACACCGGGGAGCTGTTTTTT. Translating gives CASWRGLNTGELFF.

This rearrangement joins TRBV5-1 to TRBJ1-6; the match to TRBD1 covers 9 bases. This CDR3 has 15 amino acids. From germline, CDR1 is SGHRS and CDR2 YFSETQ. V trimming: 0 bases; J trimming: 10 bases; junction bases outside the gene matches: 5. As DNA, the CDR3 is TGCGCCAGCAGCTTGGCCGGGACAGGGAGATCACCCCTCCACTTT. It encodes CASSLAGTGRSPLHF.

This clone was detected only a few times. The J gene is TRBJ2-2, the V gene TRBV7-9, with 8 bases aligning to TRBD2. The CDR3 has 16 amino acids. Per the germline V gene, CDR1 is SEHNR and CDR2 is FQNEAQ (reference sequence). Germline trimming cut 7 bases from V and 7 bases from J; bases unmatched to any gene: 14. For the CDR3, the DNA is TGTGCCAGCACCGGTGGGGTTAGCGGGAACGTCGGGGAGCTGTTTTTT. It encodes CASTGGVSGNVGELFF.

This sequence joins TRBV11-2 and TRBJ1-1; D remains ambiguous. Germline V CDR1 and CDR2: SGHAT, FQNNGV. V was cut by 7 bases and J by 5 bases, with 11 bases left in between. This CDR3 region has 12 residues. Here the CDR3 DNA reads TGTGCCAGCACCTCGGTAGTTACTGAAGCTTTCTTT. This sequence encodes CASTSVVTEAFF.

A few counts support this clone. The genes are TRBV11-2 and TRBJ1-5; no reliable D call. The V and J ends lost 1 base and 0 bases respectively, with 4 bases between them. The CDR3 loop spans 14 amino acids. Germline CDR1 SGHAT, CDR2 FQNNGV. The CDR3 coding sequence is TGTGCCAGCAGCTTAGGGTTTAGCAATCAGCCCCAGCATTTT. It translates to CASSLGFSNQPQHF.

The chain recombines TRBV5-1 with TRBJ1-4, with D perhaps matching TRBD1 (5 bases). This CDR3 is built from 15 residues. From germline, CDR1 is SGHRS and CDR2 YFSETQ. Between the trimmed V and J ends, which lost 0 bases and 6 bases, there was a span of 12 bases. Here the CDR3 reads CASSLGWGRDEKLFF. For the CDR3, the DNA is TGCGCCAGCAGCTTGGGTTGGGGACGTGATGAAAAACTGTTTTTT.

The genes are TRBV30 and TRBJ1-4; D perhaps matches TRBD1 (6 bases). CDR1 is GTSNPN and CDR2 is SVGIG in the germline V gene (reference sequence). CDR3 length: 13 amino acids. Trimming removed 3 bases from V and 7 bases from J, with 12 bases in between. The CDR3 protein is CAWRGGRGEKLFF. The CDR3 DNA reads TGTGCCTGGAGAGGGGGTCGTGGTGAAAAACTGTTTTTT.

V usage is TRBV5-4 and J usage is TRBJ2-7, with TRBD2 matching over 13 bases. V lost 4 bases, J lost 3 bases, and 10 bases stayed unmatched. The CDR3 spans 17 residues. Germline CDR1 SGHNT, CDR2 YYREEE (reference sequence). CDR3 nucleotides: TGTGCCAGCAGCCAACCAGGGTGGACTAGCGGGAGCTACGAGCAGTACTTC. It encodes CASSQPGWTSGSYEQYF.

The chain is built from TRBV6-1 and TRBJ2-4; 7 nucleotides align to TRBD1. V was clipped by 4 bases and J by 8 bases; unmatched bases: 8. The CDR3 length is 14 residues. The germline V gene encodes CDR1 MNHNS and CDR2 SASEGT. CDR3 residues: CASSAVEGAYIQYF. The CDR3, as DNA: TGTGCCAGCAGTGCGGTAGAGGGGGCCTACATTCAGTACTTC.

The chain employs TRBV4-2 and TRBJ2-1; D might be TRBD2 (6 bases). There are 17 residues in the CDR3. The V gene lost 2 bases and the J gene lost 3 bases, with 17 bases spanning the gap. Germline V gene lookup returns CDR1 LGHNA and CDR2 YNFKEQ. The chain's CDR3 is CASSQLSWRDYYNEQFF. The CDR3 region has the DNA TGTGCCAGCAGCCAACTTTCGTGGCGGGATTACTACAATGAGCAGTTCTTC.

The chain joins TRBV30 to TRBJ2-7; 7 nucleotides match TRBD1. Germline loops: CDR1 GTSNPN, CDR2 SVGIG (reference sequence). The CDR3 spans 15 residues. Trimming removed 5 bases from V and 1 base from J; junction bases left unmatched: 11. CDR3 sequence: CAWAFPPGGSYEQYF. CDR3 sequence (DNA): TGTGCCTGGGCCTTCCCGCCAGGGGGATCCTACGAGCAGTACTTC.

This chain uses TRBV30 with TRBJ2-7; D not resolved. Between the trimmed V and J ends, which lost 2 bases and 7 bases, there was a span of 15 bases. CDR1 is GTSNPN, CDR2 SVGIG, per germline (reference sequence). There are 13 residues in the CDR3. The CDR3 DNA sequence: TGTGCCTGGAGTAAGGTTTTAGGTGGGGAGCAGTACTTC. The encoded protein is CAWSKVLGGEQYF.

This clone was detected only once. The chain is built from TRBV6-1 and TRBJ2-7, with TRBD2 matching over 10 bases. Per the germline V gene, CDR1 is MNHNS and CDR2 is SASEGT. There are 14 residues in the CDR3. The trim removed 7 bases at V and 7 bases at J, leaving 10 bases unmatched. The CDR3 DNA is TGTGCCAGCAATGGACTAGCGGTGCCGCGGGAGCAGTACTTC. Amino acid sequence: CASNGLAVPREQYF.